This TCR beta chain was captured by sequencing in a study of cytomegalovirus exposure and HLA in healthy donors (dated by TCRdb to about 2017). Some background on the complete study: An earlier analysis of approximately 550 of the donors reported 276 Gb of sequence data and some 100 million unique TCR beta sequences from some 180 million T cells. Typing coverage varied by locus: roughly 629-630 donors for A, B, C, DRB1 and DQB1; some 520 for DQA1; about 590 for DPA1; under 490 for DPB1. In a later genetic analysis, genome-wide SNP genotypes for about three fifths of the 666 donors were used, and that subset was treated as a discovery cohort. The study aimed to test whether cataloging public T cell receptors could reveal signatures of past pathogen exposure. To predict cytomegalovirus infection status, the study brought together high-throughput TCR immunosequencing, statistical association of individual TCRs with disease status, and machine learning. Every discovery cohort repertoire had been produced on one sequencing platform. Across approximately 400 genotyped donors of the cohort, an average of approximately 220,000 unique TCR beta nucleotide sequences per donor were sequenced, and roughly a sixth of those sequences were non-productive. Of the roughly 420 genotyped donors, 65% to 90% were placed in the genetic ancestry cluster associated with self-reported Caucasian donors. The later analysis used no new phenotypic data to find candidate immune exposures, relying instead on TCR beta sequences and their occurrence across donors. Using immunosequencing, the study profiled T cell repertoires from about 610 subjects and related those repertoires to cytomegalovirus serostatus. In addition to the first cohort of about 650 subjects, a separate validation cohort of 120 different subjects was used. In an earlier analysis of more than 550 of the donors, high-throughput TCR beta sequencing was used to judge whether each TCR beta V gene segment behaved as functional or pseudogenic. An early release that covered fewer than 750 HLA-typed donors contained approximately 300 gigabases of sequencing data and around 80 million unique TCR sequences. Donor age, sex, ethnicity and CMV serostatus were collected together with the repertoire data. Class I and class II HLA loci were covered by the typing at four-digit resolution. Roughly five DR-DQ haplotypes were treated as single units for association and clustering because of strong linkage in the cohort. A later analysis re-examined previously published TCR beta repertoires from over 500 donors and added high-resolution HLA genotyping to investigate patterns of TCR occurrence. The investigation overall reported the following: In a later genetic analysis, a missense DCLRE1C variant was associated with V-gene and J-gene trimming of TCR beta chains, and the association was replicated in an independent cohort. Because HLA typing was unavailable for some donors at each locus, only the typed subset was used in association tests. Correlated functional status among segregating V segments might be attributable to linkage disequilibrium, but an unknown experimental factor could not be ruled out. Because counts were too low, under 20 rarely observed V segments, including chromosome 9 orphons, were left out of the earlier analysis of over 550 of the donors. The sequencing pipeline was judged likely to have produced a cluster of highly shared sequence variants as a technical artifact. Presence/absence analyses assumed roughly uniform sequencing depth across donors, an assumption that may not hold. Some IMGT-functional V segments, including TRBV6-2 and TRBV6-3, could not be distinguished by the 87-base-pair reads and were therefore excluded. In a later analysis, HLA-associated TCR beta chains showed more clonal expansion and lower generation probabilities than non-associated chains that were equally common. Assigning TCR associations to individual alleles was difficult when HLA alleles, especially DR and DQ, strongly co-occurred. For the cohort, immune exposure information was limited to CMV serostatus. A later genetic analysis reported fewer N-insertions in productive TCRs among donors in an Asian-associated ancestry cluster than the roughly 700-donor mean. According to a later analysis, TCR association rates differed among HLA loci, with DRB1 alleles showing the most associated TCRs and HLA-C alleles showing the fewest. In a later analysis, about 16,000 TCR beta sequences were associated with specific HLA alleles at a false discovery rate of 0.05. A further reported finding was that TCR beta sequences accurately predicted the HLA-A and HLA-B alleles for most subjects in the first cohort. The study listed 150 to 200 TCR beta chains as associated with cytomegalovirus. In a later analysis, several top co-occurrence clusters were reported to appear linked to parvovirus B19, influenza, CMV and Epstein-Barr virus. Broadly in line with IMGT annotations, most TCR beta V segments showed up in productive rearrangements about 87% or about 30% of the time in an earlier analysis of some 590 of the donors. Most CMV-associated TCR beta chains appeared to be HLA-restricted in a later analysis, and the HLA associations seemed to be driven largely by CMV exposure. Across donors, most TCR sequences were observed very rarely, whereas some public TCRs were present in many individuals. In both the original and validation cohorts, the classifier was reported to diagnose cytomegalovirus status with high specificity and sensitivity. In vitro tests confirmed that a few of the cytomegalovirus-associated TCR beta chains recognize cytomegalovirus antigens. The authors suggested that the approach could potentially be generalized to other disease states and immunological phenotypes. This cohort had only TCR beta chains sequenced, and the lack of alpha or paired-chain data limited which features could be detected.

The cohort consisted of 650 to 700 healthy bone marrow donors. At the time of sampling, all cohort members were nominally healthy, though unrecorded immune exposures were likely present. The donor was CMV seropositive and belonged to the group of 250 to 300 seropositive cohort members. A peripheral blood sample was collected from each donor, and TCR beta sequencing was performed on peripheral blood mononuclear cells. The Qiagen DNeasy Blood Extraction Kit was used to extract genomic DNA from the blood cell samples. Libraries were constructed by the immunoSEQ multiplex PCR assay. A mixture of 60 forward primers for TCR Vbeta segments and 13 reverse primers for TCR Jbeta segments was used in the multiplex PCR. Amplification of the CDR3 region of rearranged TCR beta genes was performed with a multiplex PCR assay on genomic DNA. The amplified TCR beta libraries were sequenced on the Illumina HiSeq System as 87-base-pair reads. The original methods were these. A later analysis counted some 74 million unique TCR beta chains across the 650 to 800 repertoires, and around 12 million of these chains were shared by at least two donors. To remove PCR and sequencing errors, raw reads were error-corrected and collapsed into unique sequences using a nearest-neighbor algorithm that merged closely related sequences. To assign V, D and J gene segments, CDR3 sequences were aligned to IMGT reference sequences. For a sequence to be retained, at least a six-nucleotide match to both a V gene segment and a J gene segment was required. A rearrangement was called productive if the CDR3 had no stop codons and remained in frame with V and J, and every other rearrangement was called non-productive. Following IMGT convention, CDR3 was defined as the stretch from the second conserved V-encoded cysteine up to the conserved J-encoded phenylalanine. In an earlier analysis of 500 to 650 of the donors, sequences lacking an unambiguous match to a single V gene segment were excluded. In an earlier analysis of several hundred of the donors, V segments were called functional above 56.7% productive rearrangements and were called segregating when the between-donor standard deviation exceeded 5%. A statistical classification framework was built to diagnose cytomegalovirus status from the catalog of TCR beta chain sequences. In a later analysis, TCR nucleotide sequences were compared against IMGT/GENE-DB human TR gene sequences so that V and J genes could be assigned. In a later analysis, CDR3 sequences and most-parsimonious VDJ recombination scenarios were assigned using the TCRdist pipeline. In a later analysis, each TCR beta chain was defined by its CDR3 amino acid sequence together with its V-gene family, and reads without a unique V-gene family were excluded. To address suspected cross-contamination and a sequencing artifact, a later analysis removed 550 to 750 highly shared, low-generation-probability nucleotide sequences. In a later analysis, a clonal expansion index was calculated for each public chain from normalized within-repertoire ranks of inferred template counts. In a later analysis, generation probabilities were computed using a VDJ recombination model fitted to out-of-frame rearrangements, and the results were checked against IGoR. A later analysis scored TCR-TCR, TCR-HLA and TCR-CMV co-occurrence with hypergeometric tests, applying a repertoire-size bias correction to TCR pairs. To estimate false discovery rates, a later analysis permuted the HLA or CMV assignments 20 times. In a later analysis, co-occurring TCRs were grouped using DBSCAN, with TCRdist sequence similarity added in when clustering inside HLA-allele-positive subsets. Repertoires with fewer than 30,000 or more than 120,000 public chains were left out of co-occurrence clustering, as were five repertoires with anomalous nucleotide sharing. In its TCRdb copy, this immuneACCESS table keeps in-frame sequences only and misses some clones. Where compared with another copy, unresolved V genes explain less than half of these, and the others have no known cause. That table gives V, J and clone size, and the DNA gave D and trimming. The sample has approximately 190,000 clones on record, 70% of them singletons. Less than 3% of the sample is in the top ten clones.

With respect to this clone: Its antigen target is currently unknown. Base qualities were left out, and no much larger clone turns up one base away.

From cysteine to phenylalanine, the CDR3 is 15 amino acids long. The DNA shown is the 45-base CDR3, in frame from base 1. Relative to germline, V is missing 4 bases and J is missing 5 bases, with 7 bases of the junction outside any gene match. In the germline V gene, CDR1 corresponds to SGHRS and CDR2 to YFSETQ. The source of this sequence is a man between 35 and 55 years old in good health and CMV-seropositive. Material for sequencing was PBMCs. The sequence is built from TRBV5-1 and TRBJ2-5; 11 bases in the junction line up with TRBD2. The nucleotide sequence is TGCGCCAGCAGCCATAGCGGGGGGGCCAGCGAGACCCAGTACTTC. This gives the protein CASSHSGGASETQYF. Here the CDR3 is joined to the reference TRBV5-1 and TRBJ2-5 genes, and the full variable domain is: KAGVTQTPRYLIKTRGQQVTLSCSPISGHRSVSWYQQTPGQGLQFLFEYFSETQRNKGNFPGRFSGRQFSNSRSEMNVSTLELGDSALYLCASSHSGGASETQYFGPGTRLLVL.